These T cell receptor beta chains were read from a single sample in a study of shared clonotypes between healthy human individuals. This table comes from immunoSEQ multiplex PCR, and its TCRdb copy is limited to in-frame clones, with some not included. The table includes about 2.3 million clones, 85% to 95% detected once. Sample: naive CD4+ T cells from PBMCs. The receptors originated from a young man in good health. Some clones in this sample may be carry-over from other donors' samples. The CDR3 runs from the conserved cysteine through the conserved F or W. Fields, in order: J gene, clone size, V gene, D gene, CDR3 protein, CDR3 DNA. The D gene is left open where the match is weak. Clone sizes are given selectively: once, few, many, or a class where the clone is expanded.

j_call: TRBJ2-7; clone_size: -; v_call: TRBV7-2; d_call: TRBD2; cdr3_aa: CASSPGLGFSEQYF; cdr3_nt: TGTGCCAGCAGTCCCGGACTAGGGTTTTCCGAGCAGTACTTC
j_call: TRBJ2-5; clone_size: -; v_call: TRBV18; d_call: -; cdr3_aa: CASSPQRQETQYF; cdr3_nt: TGTGCCAGCTCACCACAGCGCCAAGAGACCCAGTACTTC
j_call: TRBJ2-5; clone_size: -; v_call: TRBV19; d_call: TRBD1; cdr3_aa: CASCGQGTETQYF; cdr3_nt: TGTGCCAGTTGCGGACAGGGGACGGAGACCCAGTACTTC
j_call: TRBJ2-2; clone_size: few; v_call: TRBV9; d_call: -; cdr3_aa: CASSVGKGELFF; cdr3_nt: TGTGCCAGCAGCGTAGGTAAAGGGGAGCTGTTTTTT
j_call: TRBJ2-7; clone_size: -; v_call: TRBV5-1; d_call: TRBD1; cdr3_aa: CASSPWTGGSYEQYF; cdr3_nt: TGCGCCAGCAGCCCCTGGACAGGGGGTTCCTACGAGCAGTACTTC
j_call: TRBJ2-5; clone_size: -; v_call: TRBV2; d_call: -; cdr3_aa: CASRPSGPKVTQYF; cdr3_nt: TGTGCCAGCAGGCCCTCAGGCCCTAAGGTTACCCAGTACTTC
j_call: TRBJ2-7; clone_size: -; v_call: TRBV5-1; d_call: -; cdr3_aa: CATTDSVAGGEQYF; cdr3_nt: TGCGCCACAACCGACTCCGTGGCCGGCGGCGAGCAGTACTTC
j_call: TRBJ2-5; clone_size: -; v_call: TRBV6-5; d_call: -; cdr3_aa: CASRRGQGSETQYF; cdr3_nt: TGTGCCAGCAGGAGGGGCCAGGGATCAGAGACCCAGTACTTC
j_call: TRBJ1-2; clone_size: few; v_call: TRBV28; d_call: -; cdr3_aa: CASSLAGRNLSGYTF; cdr3_nt: TGTGCCAGCAGTTTGGCCGGACGTAATTTGAGTGGCTACACCTTC
j_call: TRBJ1-1; clone_size: -; v_call: TRBV28; d_call: -; cdr3_aa: CASSFFGGGGTEAFF; cdr3_nt: TGTGCCAGCAGTTTTTTCGGGGGAGGTGGCACTGAAGCTTTCTTT
j_call: TRBJ1-1; clone_size: -; v_call: TRBV6-6; d_call: TRBD1; cdr3_aa: CASVGGTGAFF; cdr3_nt: TGTGCCAGCGTGGGAGGGACAGGAGCTTTCTTT
j_call: TRBJ1-5; clone_size: once; v_call: TRBV28; d_call: TRBD1; cdr3_aa: CASSLFGQGRNQPQHF; cdr3_nt: TGTGCCAGCAGTTTATTCGGACAGGGCCGCAATCAGCCCCAGCATTTT
j_call: TRBJ2-7; clone_size: -; v_call: TRBV5-6; d_call: -; cdr3_aa: CASSTTTGSYEQYF; cdr3_nt: TGTGCCAGCAGCACCACCACAGGGTCATACGAGCAGTACTTC
j_call: TRBJ2-2; clone_size: -; v_call: TRBV7-9; d_call: -; cdr3_aa: CASGFRGGGFTGELFF; cdr3_nt: TGTGCCAGCGGGTTTCGTGGAGGGGGATTCACCGGGGAGCTGTTTTTT
j_call: TRBJ2-1; clone_size: -; v_call: TRBV7-8; d_call: -; cdr3_aa: CASSLGRFGRDLPFF; cdr3_nt: TGTGCCAGCAGCTTAGGACGGTTTGGGCGGGATTTGCCGTTCTTC
j_call: TRBJ2-6; clone_size: -; v_call: TRBV10-3; d_call: TRBD1; cdr3_aa: CAIRDRTGSYSGANVLTF; cdr3_nt: TGTGCCATCAGGGACCGGACAGGGTCGTACTCTGGGGCCAACGTCCTGACTTTC
j_call: TRBJ1-4; clone_size: once; v_call: TRBV28; d_call: TRBD1; cdr3_aa: CASSYALTGREKLFF; cdr3_nt: TGTGCCAGCAGTTACGCCCTGACAGGGAGGGAAAAACTGTTTTTT
j_call: TRBJ1-2; clone_size: once; v_call: TRBV6-6; d_call: TRBD1; cdr3_aa: CASSYGPGTVNGYTF; cdr3_nt: TGTGCCAGCAGTTACGGGCCCGGGACAGTAAATGGCTACACCTTC
j_call: TRBJ2-5; clone_size: -; v_call: TRBV29-1; d_call: -; cdr3_aa: CSAAGFGGVSETQYF; cdr3_nt: TGCAGCGCCGCTGGCTTTGGAGGGGTTTCAGAGACCCAGTACTTC
j_call: TRBJ2-5; clone_size: -; v_call: TRBV28; d_call: -; cdr3_aa: CASSFATAETQYF; cdr3_nt: TGTGCCAGCAGTTTTGCAACAGCAGAGACCCAGTACTTC
j_call: TRBJ1-3; clone_size: -; v_call: TRBV29-1; d_call: -; cdr3_aa: CSVGHLLGNTIYF; cdr3_nt: TGCAGCGTAGGACACCTCCTTGGAAACACCATATATTTT
j_call: TRBJ2-7; clone_size: -; v_call: TRBV19; d_call: -; cdr3_aa: CIYAGPISYEQYF; cdr3_nt: TGTATTTACGCAGGGCCAATCTCCTACGAGCAGTACTTC
j_call: TRBJ2-5; clone_size: -; v_call: TRBV6-1; d_call: -; cdr3_aa: CASRSDRLYQETQYF; cdr3_nt: TGTGCCAGCAGATCGGACAGATTGTACCAAGAGACCCAGTACTTC
j_call: TRBJ2-7; clone_size: -; v_call: TRBV5-1; d_call: TRBD2; cdr3_aa: CASSLGLAGGSEQYF; cdr3_nt: TGCGCCAGCAGCTTGGGACTAGCGGGAGGTTCCGAGCAGTACTTC
j_call: TRBJ1-1; clone_size: -; v_call: TRBV28; d_call: -; cdr3_aa: CASIESPGLAFF; cdr3_nt: TGTGCCAGCATCGAGTCCCCAGGGCTGGCTTTCTTT
j_call: TRBJ2-2; clone_size: -; v_call: TRBV5-1; d_call: -; cdr3_aa: CASSLGLDSEGGELFF; cdr3_nt: TGCGCCAGCAGCTTGGGCCTGGACTCGGAGGGCGGGGAGCTGTTTTTT
j_call: TRBJ1-4; clone_size: -; v_call: TRBV10-3; d_call: -; cdr3_aa: CAISESERRGQLFF; cdr3_nt: TGTGCCATCAGTGAGTCGGAGCGGCGGGGACAACTGTTTTTT
j_call: TRBJ2-1; clone_size: -; v_call: TRBV30; d_call: -; cdr3_aa: CAWESLTGTTYNEQFF; cdr3_nt: TGTGCCTGGGAGAGTCTCACCGGGACGACCTACAATGAGCAGTTCTTC
j_call: TRBJ1-2; clone_size: -; v_call: TRBV29-1; d_call: -; cdr3_aa: CSVVVRGSNYGYTF; cdr3_nt: TGCAGCGTTGTAGTTAGGGGCTCGAACTATGGCTACACCTTC
j_call: TRBJ2-7; clone_size: -; v_call: TRBV4-2; d_call: TRBD1; cdr3_aa: CASSPQGQALDRQYF; cdr3_nt: TGTGCCAGCAGCCCGCAGGGACAGGCCCTAGATCGGCAGTACTTC
j_call: TRBJ1-2; clone_size: -; v_call: TRBV18; d_call: -; cdr3_aa: CASSPPLRPRDGYTF; cdr3_nt: TGTGCCAGCTCACCACCGCTCCGCCCCAGGGATGGCTACACCTTC
j_call: TRBJ2-5; clone_size: few; v_call: TRBV2; d_call: -; cdr3_aa: CASTYQETQYF; cdr3_nt: TGTGCCAGCACCTACCAAGAGACCCAGTACTTC
j_call: TRBJ2-5; clone_size: -; v_call: TRBV2; d_call: -; cdr3_aa: CASSANIRETQYF; cdr3_nt: TGTGCCAGCAGTGCTAACATCCGGGAGACCCAGTACTTC
j_call: TRBJ2-5; clone_size: -; v_call: TRBV20-1; d_call: -; cdr3_aa: CSAYMRETQYF; cdr3_nt: TGCAGTGCTTATATGAGGGAGACCCAGTACTTC
j_call: TRBJ2-7; clone_size: -; v_call: TRBV5-4; d_call: -; cdr3_aa: CASSLRRGYEQYF; cdr3_nt: TGTGCCAGCAGCTTGCGGCGTGGTTACGAGCAGTACTTC
j_call: TRBJ1-1; clone_size: -; v_call: TRBV19; d_call: TRBD1; cdr3_aa: CASRPTPGTGNTEAFF; cdr3_nt: TGTGCCAGTAGGCCAACCCCGGGGACAGGGAACACTGAAGCTTTCTTT
j_call: TRBJ2-2; clone_size: -; v_call: TRBV28; d_call: TRBD2; cdr3_aa: CASSETSGKHGELFF; cdr3_nt: TGTGCCAGCAGTGAGACTAGCGGGAAACACGGGGAGCTGTTTTTT
j_call: TRBJ2-1; clone_size: once; v_call: TRBV15; d_call: TRBD2; cdr3_aa: CATSGRDGYNEQFF; cdr3_nt: TGTGCCACCAGCGGGAGGGACGGCTACAATGAGCAGTTCTTC
j_call: TRBJ1-5; clone_size: -; v_call: TRBV18; d_call: -; cdr3_aa: CASALRAGQESNQPQHF; cdr3_nt: TGTGCCAGCGCCTTGAGGGCGGGACAAGAGAGCAATCAGCCCCAGCATTTT
j_call: TRBJ1-1; clone_size: -; v_call: TRBV29-1; d_call: -; cdr3_aa: CSVERVMNTEAFF; cdr3_nt: TGCAGCGTTGAACGAGTTATGAACACTGAAGCTTTCTTT